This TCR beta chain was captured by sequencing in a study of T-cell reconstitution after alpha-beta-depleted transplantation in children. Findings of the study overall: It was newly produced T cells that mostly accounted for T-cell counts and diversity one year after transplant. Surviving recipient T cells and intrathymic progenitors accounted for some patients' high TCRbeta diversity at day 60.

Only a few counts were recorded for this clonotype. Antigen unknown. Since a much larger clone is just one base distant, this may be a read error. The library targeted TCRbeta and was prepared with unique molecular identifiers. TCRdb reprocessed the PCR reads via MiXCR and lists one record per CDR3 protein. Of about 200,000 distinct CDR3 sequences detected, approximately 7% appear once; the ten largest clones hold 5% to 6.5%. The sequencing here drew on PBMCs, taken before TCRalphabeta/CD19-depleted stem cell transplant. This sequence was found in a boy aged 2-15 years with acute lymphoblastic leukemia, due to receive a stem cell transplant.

CDR3 bases: TGTGCCAGCAGTTCTTTTGGGAATACGCAGTATTTT. As protein: CASSSFGNTQYF. The chain joins TRBV7-2 to TRBJ2-3; no clear D gene. The CDR3 spans 12 residues. The germline CDR1 and CDR2 sequences are SGHTA and FQGNSA. The germline V and J ends were trimmed by 6 bases and 7 bases, with 11 bases remaining between them.